This TCR beta chain was captured by sequencing in a study of regulatory T cells in long-lasting Graves disease (dated by TCRdb to the early 2020s). Regarding the complete study: Antithyroid drugs had been taken for less than 3 months by newly diagnosed Graves' disease patients. A total of around 35 samples underwent TCR sequencing: some 13 from persistent and some 20 from newly diagnosed Graves' disease patients. The study was conducted in China and was registered as a clinical trial. Persistent Graves' disease patients were compared with newly diagnosed Graves' disease patients by peripheral blood TCR sequencing and RNA sequencing.

The label giving this sample's time point can be read as: newly diagnosed GD, antithyroid drugs for less than 3 months. For both TCR sequencing and RNA sequencing, RNA was extracted from PBMCs using TRIzol. The diagnosis of Graves' disease was made according to American Thyroid Association guidelines. Patients were recruited from an endocrinology department in Xi'an, China. Each patient gave around 9 milliliters of peripheral blood, collected in an EDTA anticoagulant tube. Ficoll Paque Plus density gradient separation was used to isolate PBMCs, and no further T cell sorting was done. An Agilent 2100 Bioanalyzer and agarose gel were used to check RNA quality, while a NanoDrop 2000 measured RNA concentration. Library creation used multiplex PCR. TCRdb shows the sequencer as Illumina HiSeq 4000. TCR beta libraries were built with iRepertoire HTBI primers and Arm-PCR amplification of CDR3 regions. Gel purification was performed on PCR products prior to sequencing. The study's own analysis went as follows. Gene usage analysis of CDR3 amino acid clonotypes used the 55 to 80 TRBV and 11 to 15 TRBJ segments found across samples. Filtered high-quality paired reads were merged into contigs using COPE and FqMerger. BLAST was used to align contigs to IMGT TRBV, TRBD and TRBJ reference genes, and CDR3 was defined according to IMGT. Highly expanded clones were defined as clonotypes with a frequency above 0.1%. Repertoire diversity was measured by Shannon entropy, and V-J evenness by the Gini coefficient. Public clonotypes were defined as clonotypes shared by more than one individual. TCRdb handled the public reads itself, with Q25 trimming in fastp and clone calling in MiXCR, and kept productive beta chains. Every CDR3 protein is listed once, alongside the most common genes and DNA of its rows. TCRdb, not the authors, supplied the V and J calls. Within this sample are approximately 270,000 distinct CDR3 sequences, with more than 15% of them counted one time only. The ten largest clones represent about 14% of the sample.

This clonotype was picked up many times. Its antigen has not been determined. Base qualities are not at hand, and no much larger clone is one base apart. General study outcomes and caveats: Compared with newly diagnosed patients, persistent Graves' disease patients had lower TCR Shannon entropy and fewer highly expanded clones, which suggests clonal expansion. Only the TCR beta chain was sequenced and analyzed. Patients with persistent disease shared more public clonotypes (fewer than 3,000) than newly diagnosed patients did (approximately 1,000). The authors acknowledged the small sample size as a limitation that may reduce accuracy. Peripheral blood alone was examined, since thyroid tissue, which constituted the primary lesion, could not be accessed. Persistent disease showed preferential use of TRBV28, TRBJ1-2 and TRBJ2-5, whereas newly diagnosed disease favored TRBV20-1 and TRBJ2-1.

Per the germline V gene (reference sequence), SEHNR is the CDR1 and FQNEAQ is the CDR2. Including cysteine and phenylalanine, the CDR3 has 14 amino acids. Only the CDR3 portion is preserved as DNA: 42 bases, with reading frame beginning at the first base. Trimming at the junction amounts to 8 bases on V and 4 bases on J, and the germline ends lie 17 bases apart. These data were likewise used in another study, on T cells in Graves' hyperthyroidism and ophthalmopathy. From the second report: Stable Graves' hyperthyroidism was defined as no progression to ophthalmopathy during 18 months of follow-up. Hyperthyroidism patients were aged 18 to 65 years and newly diagnosed, with disease duration of less than 2 months. The study excluded patients with uncontrolled infections, other autoimmune diseases, pregnancy or lactation. Diagnoses relied on clinical symptoms, serum thyroxine and TRAb, thyroid ultrasound and orbital computed tomography. The first round of RT-PCR for the TCR CDR3 was performed with the HTBI primer set and the Qiagen OneStep RT-PCR kit. Most expanded thyroid clonotypes (frequency above 0.001) were also detected in blood, a finding suggesting that blood repertoires may reflect thyroid immune responses. A 13 V-J signature model separated ophthalmopathy from stable hyperthyroidism, with approximately 86% sensitivity and roughly 82% specificity in cross-validation and 80%/75% in testing. During validation, the model predicted progression to ophthalmopathy a median of approximately six months ahead of onset, with almost 71% sensitivity and almost 75% specificity. To identify distinguishing TCR V-J signatures, a discovery cohort of 90 to 100 patients was used, comprising some 43 with Graves' ophthalmopathy and under 60 with stable Graves' hyperthyroidism. An independent validation cohort of about 19 hyperthyroidism patients and approximately 17 patients who later progressed to ophthalmopathy tested prospective prediction of ophthalmopathy. The approximately 98 discovery patients were randomly divided into training and test sets at a 7:3 ratio. In over five Graves' hyperthyroidism patients, the study also compared T-cell repertoires from thyroid tissue with T-cell repertoires from blood. After blood sampling, hyperthyroidism patients were treated with methimazole at a starting dose of 30 mg daily, and ophthalmopathy patients were treated with high-dose intravenous methylprednisolone. The libraries were constructed in a second round of multiplex PCR and then size-selected and purified. Paired-end sequencing of the libraries was performed with 100 bp reads on an Illumina HiSeq2000. Raw data were processed with SOAPnuke, discarding reads with adapters, uncalled bases, mean Phred below 15, or no exact constant-primer or identifier match. High-quality paired reads were merged with COPE v1.2.5, and unique nucleotide sequences were defined as clonotypes. MiTCR v1.1 was used to align the clonotypes against IMGT TRBV, TRBD and TRBJ reference segments. The analysis included only V-J combinations with a frequency above 0.0001, which together covered approximately 99% of the repertoires. The TCS score was defined as the ratio of F50 (clonal expansion) to E x V (chaos), calculated using BLOSUM62-based TCRdist between CDR3 peptides within each V-J. Welch's t-statistics and random forest reduced several hundred V-J features to roughly 13, which were used in a naive Bayes classifier (R e1071). No statistical method was used to fix the sample size in advance, and group allocation was not hidden from the investigators. The paper reports TCR Vbeta CDR3 sequencing of roughly 140 peripheral blood samples: 43 ophthalmopathy, over 70 hyperthyroidism and 17 progressor patients.

The receptor's source is a woman in her 30s with Graves disease. Donor details come from another sample of the same person, matched by shared clones. The V gene is TRBV7-9 and the J gene is TRBJ1-2; there is no confident call for the D gene. The sequencing here drew on peripheral blood mononuclear cells (PBMCs), taken at new diagnosis, from a patient treated with antithyroid drugs. This receptor has the CDR3 CASPVNQPPYGYTF. The nucleotides read TGTGCCAGCCCCGTGAACCAGCCCCCCTATGGCTACACCTTC.